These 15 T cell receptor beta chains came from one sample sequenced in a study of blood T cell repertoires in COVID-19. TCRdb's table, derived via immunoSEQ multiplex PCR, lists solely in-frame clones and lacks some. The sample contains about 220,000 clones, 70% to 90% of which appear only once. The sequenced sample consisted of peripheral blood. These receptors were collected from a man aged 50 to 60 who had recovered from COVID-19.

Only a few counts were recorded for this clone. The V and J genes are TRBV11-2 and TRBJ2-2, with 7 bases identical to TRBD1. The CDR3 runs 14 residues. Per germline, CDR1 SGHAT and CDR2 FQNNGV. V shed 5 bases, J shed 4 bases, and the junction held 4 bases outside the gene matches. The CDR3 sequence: CASSRGQSTGELFF. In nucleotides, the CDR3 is TGTGCCAGCAGCCGGGGACAGTCCACCGGGGAGCTGTTTTTT.

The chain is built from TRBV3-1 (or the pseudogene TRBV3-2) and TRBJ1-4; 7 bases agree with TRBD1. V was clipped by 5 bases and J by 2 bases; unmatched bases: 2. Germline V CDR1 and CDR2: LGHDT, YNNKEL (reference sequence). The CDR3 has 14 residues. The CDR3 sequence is CASSYRGTNEKLFF. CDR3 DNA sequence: TGTGCCAGCAGCTACAGGGGCACTAATGAAAAACTGTTTTTT.

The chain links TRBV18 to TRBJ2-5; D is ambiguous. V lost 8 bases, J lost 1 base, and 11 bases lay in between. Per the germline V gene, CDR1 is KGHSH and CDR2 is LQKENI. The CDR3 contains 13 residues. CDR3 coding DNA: TGTGCCAGCCAAATAACAATCCAAGAGACCCAGTACTTC. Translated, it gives CASQITIQETQYF.

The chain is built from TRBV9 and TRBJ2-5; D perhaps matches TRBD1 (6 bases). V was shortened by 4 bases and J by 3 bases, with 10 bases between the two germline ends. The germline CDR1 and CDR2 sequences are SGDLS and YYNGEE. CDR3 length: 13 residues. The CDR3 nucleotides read TGTGCCAGCAGCCTAACAGGGAAAGAGACCCAGTACTTC. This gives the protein CASSLTGKETQYF.

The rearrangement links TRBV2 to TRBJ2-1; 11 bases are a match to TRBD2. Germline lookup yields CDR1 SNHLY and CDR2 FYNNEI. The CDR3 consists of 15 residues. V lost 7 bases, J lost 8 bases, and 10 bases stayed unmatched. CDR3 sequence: CASTDSGRVVDEQFF. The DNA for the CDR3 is TGTGCCAGCACTGATAGCGGGAGGGTTGTAGATGAGCAGTTCTTC.

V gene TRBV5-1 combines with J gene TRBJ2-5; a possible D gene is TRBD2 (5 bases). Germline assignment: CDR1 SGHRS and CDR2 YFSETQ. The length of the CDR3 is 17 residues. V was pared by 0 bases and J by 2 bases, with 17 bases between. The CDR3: CASSLGVASALQETQYF. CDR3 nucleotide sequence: TGCGCCAGCAGCTTGGGGGTAGCGTCAGCCTTACAAGAGACCCAGTACTTC. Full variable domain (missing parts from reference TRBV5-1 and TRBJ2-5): KAGVTQTPRYLIKTRGQQVTLSCSPISGHRSVSWYQQTPGQGLQFLFEYFSETQRNKGNFPGRFSGRQFSNSRSEMNVSTLELGDSALYLCASSLGVASALQETQYFGPGTRLLVL.

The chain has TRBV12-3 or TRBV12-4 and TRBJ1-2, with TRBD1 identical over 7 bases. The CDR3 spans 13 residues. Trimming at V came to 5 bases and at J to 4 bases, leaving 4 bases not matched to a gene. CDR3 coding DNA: TGTGCCAGCAGTCCGAGGACAGGCTATGGCTACACCTTC. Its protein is CASSPRTGYGYTF.

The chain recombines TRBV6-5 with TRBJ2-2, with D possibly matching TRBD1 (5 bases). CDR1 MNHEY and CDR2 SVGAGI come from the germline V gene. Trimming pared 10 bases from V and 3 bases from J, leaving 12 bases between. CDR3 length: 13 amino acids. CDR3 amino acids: CAMGQWDTGELFF. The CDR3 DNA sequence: TGTGCCATGGGGCAGTGGGACACCGGGGAGCTGTTTTTT.

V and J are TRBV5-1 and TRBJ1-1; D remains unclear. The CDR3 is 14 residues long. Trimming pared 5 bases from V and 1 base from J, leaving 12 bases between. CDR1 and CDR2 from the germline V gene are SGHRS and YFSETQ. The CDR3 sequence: CASRAPTENTEAFF. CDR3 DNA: TGCGCCAGCAGAGCCCCTACAGAGAACACTGAAGCTTTCTTT.

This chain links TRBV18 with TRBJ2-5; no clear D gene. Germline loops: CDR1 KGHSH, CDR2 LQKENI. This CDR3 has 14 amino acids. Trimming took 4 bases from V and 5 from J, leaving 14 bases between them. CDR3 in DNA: TGTGCCAGCTCACAACAATTCGCTCGCGAGACCCAGTACTTC. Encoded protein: CASSQQFARETQYF.

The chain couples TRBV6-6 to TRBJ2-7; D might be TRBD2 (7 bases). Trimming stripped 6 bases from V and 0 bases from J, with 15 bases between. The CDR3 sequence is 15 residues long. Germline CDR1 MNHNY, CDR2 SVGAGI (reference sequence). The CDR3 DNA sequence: TGTGCCAGCAGCAGCCGGGGGGCGGACTCCTACGAGCAGTACTTC. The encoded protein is CASSSRGADSYEQYF.

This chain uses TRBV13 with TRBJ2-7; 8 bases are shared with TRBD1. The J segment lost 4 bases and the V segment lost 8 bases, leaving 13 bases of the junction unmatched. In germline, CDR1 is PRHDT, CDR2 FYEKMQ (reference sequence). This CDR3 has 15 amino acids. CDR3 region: CASRLVGQGTYEQYF. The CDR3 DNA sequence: TGTGCCAGCCGGCTCGTCGGACAGGGAACGTACGAGCAGTACTTC.

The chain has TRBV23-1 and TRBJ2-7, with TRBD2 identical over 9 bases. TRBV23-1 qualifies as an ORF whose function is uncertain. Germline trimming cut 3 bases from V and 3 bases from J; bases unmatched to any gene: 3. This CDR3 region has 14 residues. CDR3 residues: CASSHAGGGYEQYF. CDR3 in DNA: TGCGCCAGCAGTCACGCGGGAGGGGGCTACGAGCAGTACTTC.

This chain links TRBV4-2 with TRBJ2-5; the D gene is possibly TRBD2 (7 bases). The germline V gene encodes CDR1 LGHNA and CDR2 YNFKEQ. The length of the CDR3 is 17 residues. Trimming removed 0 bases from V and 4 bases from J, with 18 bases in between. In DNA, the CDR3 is TGTGCCAGCAGCCAAGAAAGAGGGGGGACTATCCGAGAGACCCAGTACTTC. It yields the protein CASSQERGGTIRETQYF.

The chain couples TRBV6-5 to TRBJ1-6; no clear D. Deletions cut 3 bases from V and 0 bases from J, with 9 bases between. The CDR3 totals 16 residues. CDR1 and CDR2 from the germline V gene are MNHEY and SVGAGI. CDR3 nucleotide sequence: TGTGCCAGCAGTTATCTTGGCCGCTCCTATAATTCACCCCTCCACTTT. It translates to CASSYLGRSYNSPLHF.